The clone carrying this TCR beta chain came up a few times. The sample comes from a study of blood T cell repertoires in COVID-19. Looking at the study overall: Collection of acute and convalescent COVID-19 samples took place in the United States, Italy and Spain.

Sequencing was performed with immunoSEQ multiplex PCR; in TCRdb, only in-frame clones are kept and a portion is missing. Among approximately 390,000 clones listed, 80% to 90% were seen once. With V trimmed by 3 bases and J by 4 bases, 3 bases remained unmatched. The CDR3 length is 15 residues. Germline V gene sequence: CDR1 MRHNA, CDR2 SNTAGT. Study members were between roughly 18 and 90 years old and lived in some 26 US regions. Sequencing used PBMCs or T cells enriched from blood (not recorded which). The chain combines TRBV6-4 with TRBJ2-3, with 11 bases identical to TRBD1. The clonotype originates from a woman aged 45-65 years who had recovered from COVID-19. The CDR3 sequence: CASSEGQGDADTQYF. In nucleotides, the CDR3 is TGTGCCAGCAGTGAGGGACAGGGGGACGCAGATACGCAGTATTTT.